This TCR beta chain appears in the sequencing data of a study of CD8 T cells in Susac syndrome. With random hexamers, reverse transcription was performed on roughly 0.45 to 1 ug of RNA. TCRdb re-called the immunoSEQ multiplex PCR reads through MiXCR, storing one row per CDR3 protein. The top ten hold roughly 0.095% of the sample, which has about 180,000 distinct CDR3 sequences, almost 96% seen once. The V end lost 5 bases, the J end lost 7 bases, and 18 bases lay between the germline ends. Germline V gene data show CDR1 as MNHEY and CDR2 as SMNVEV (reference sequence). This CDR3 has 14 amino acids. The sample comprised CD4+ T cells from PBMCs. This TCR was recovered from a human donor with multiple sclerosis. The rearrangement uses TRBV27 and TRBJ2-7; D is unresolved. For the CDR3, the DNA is TGTGCCAGCAGTCCCCACCTGGGCGTGGGAGAGCAGTACTTC. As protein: CASSPHLGVGEQYF.